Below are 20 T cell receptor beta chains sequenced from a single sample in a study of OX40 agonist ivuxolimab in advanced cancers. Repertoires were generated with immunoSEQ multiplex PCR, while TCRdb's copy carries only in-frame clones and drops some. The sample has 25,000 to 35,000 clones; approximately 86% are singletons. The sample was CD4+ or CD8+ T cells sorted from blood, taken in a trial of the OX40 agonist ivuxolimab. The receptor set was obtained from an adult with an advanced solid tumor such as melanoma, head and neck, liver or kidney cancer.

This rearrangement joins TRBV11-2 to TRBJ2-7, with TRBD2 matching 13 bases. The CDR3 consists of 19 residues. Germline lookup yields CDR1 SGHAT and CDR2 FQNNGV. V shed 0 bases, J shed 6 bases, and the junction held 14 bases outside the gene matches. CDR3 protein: CASSLEAGLAGEDRGEQYF. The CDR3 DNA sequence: TGTGCCAGCAGCTTAGAGGCCGGACTAGCGGGAGAGGACCGAGGCGAGCAGTACTTC.

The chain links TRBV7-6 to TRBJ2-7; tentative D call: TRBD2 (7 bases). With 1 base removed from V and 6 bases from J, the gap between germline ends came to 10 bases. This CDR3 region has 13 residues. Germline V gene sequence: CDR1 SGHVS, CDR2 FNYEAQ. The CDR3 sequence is CASSLVGGAEQYF. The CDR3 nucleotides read TGTGCCAGCAGCTTAGTTGGGGGGGCCGAGCAGTACTTC.

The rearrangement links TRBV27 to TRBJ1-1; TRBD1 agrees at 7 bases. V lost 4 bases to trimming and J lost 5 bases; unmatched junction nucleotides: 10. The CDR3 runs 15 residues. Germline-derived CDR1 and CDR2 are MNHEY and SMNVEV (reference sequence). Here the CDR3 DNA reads TGTGCCAGCAGTTCCCACAGGGGTCGGAGGACTGAAGCTTTCTTT. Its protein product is CASSSHRGRRTEAFF.

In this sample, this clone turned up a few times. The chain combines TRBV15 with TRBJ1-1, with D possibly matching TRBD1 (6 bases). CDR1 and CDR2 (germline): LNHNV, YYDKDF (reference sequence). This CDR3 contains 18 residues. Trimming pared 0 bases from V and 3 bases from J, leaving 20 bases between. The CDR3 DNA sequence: TGTGCCACCAGCAGAGACCGAGATTACAGGGAGAGGGACACTGAAGCTTTCTTT. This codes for CATSRDRDYRERDTEAFF.

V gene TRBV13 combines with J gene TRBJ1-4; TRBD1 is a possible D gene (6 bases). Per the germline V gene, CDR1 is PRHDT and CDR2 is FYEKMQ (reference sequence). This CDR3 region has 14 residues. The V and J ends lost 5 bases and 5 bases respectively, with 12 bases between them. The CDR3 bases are TGTGCCAGCAGCGGACAGACGGTAAATGAAAAACTGTTTTTT. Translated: CASSGQTVNEKLFF.

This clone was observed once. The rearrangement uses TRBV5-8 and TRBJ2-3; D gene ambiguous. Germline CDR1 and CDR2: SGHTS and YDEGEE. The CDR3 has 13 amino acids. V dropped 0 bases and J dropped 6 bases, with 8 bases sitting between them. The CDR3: CASSLDMADTQYF. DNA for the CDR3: TGTGCCAGCAGCTTGGATATGGCTGATACGCAGTATTTT.

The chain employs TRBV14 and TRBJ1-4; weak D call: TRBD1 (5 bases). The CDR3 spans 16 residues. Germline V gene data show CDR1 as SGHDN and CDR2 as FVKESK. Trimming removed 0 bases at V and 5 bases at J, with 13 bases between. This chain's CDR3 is CASSQDVAGLNEKLFF. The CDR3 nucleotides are TGTGCCAGCAGCCAAGATGTGGCAGGGTTGAATGAAAAACTGTTTTTT.

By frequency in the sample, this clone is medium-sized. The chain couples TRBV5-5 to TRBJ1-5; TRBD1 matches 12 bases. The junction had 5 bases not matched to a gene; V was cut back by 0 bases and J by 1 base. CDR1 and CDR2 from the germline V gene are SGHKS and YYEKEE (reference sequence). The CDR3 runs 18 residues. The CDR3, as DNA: TGTGCCAGCAGCTTGGTGGGACAGGGGGCCGGCAGCAATCAGCCCCAGCATTTT. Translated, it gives CASSLVGQGAGSNQPQHF.

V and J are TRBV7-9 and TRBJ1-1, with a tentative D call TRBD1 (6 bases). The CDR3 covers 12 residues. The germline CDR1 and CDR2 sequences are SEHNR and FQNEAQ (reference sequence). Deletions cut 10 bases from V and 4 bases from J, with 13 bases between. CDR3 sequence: CATEGGGTEAFF. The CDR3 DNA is TGTGCCACCGAGGGAGGGGGCACTGAAGCTTTCTTT.

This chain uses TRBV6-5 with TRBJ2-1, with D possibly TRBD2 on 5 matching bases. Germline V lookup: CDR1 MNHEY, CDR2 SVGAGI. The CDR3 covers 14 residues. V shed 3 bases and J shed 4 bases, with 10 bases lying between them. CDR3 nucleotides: TGTGCCAGCAGTTATGACACGGGATACAATGAGCAGTTCTTC. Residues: CASSYDTGYNEQFF.

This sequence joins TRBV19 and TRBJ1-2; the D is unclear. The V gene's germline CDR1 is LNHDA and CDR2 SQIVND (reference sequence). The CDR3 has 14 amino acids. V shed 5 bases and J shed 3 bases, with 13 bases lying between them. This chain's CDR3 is CASSPEGPDYGYTF. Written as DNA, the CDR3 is TGTGCCAGTAGTCCGGAAGGACCTGACTATGGCTACACCTTC.

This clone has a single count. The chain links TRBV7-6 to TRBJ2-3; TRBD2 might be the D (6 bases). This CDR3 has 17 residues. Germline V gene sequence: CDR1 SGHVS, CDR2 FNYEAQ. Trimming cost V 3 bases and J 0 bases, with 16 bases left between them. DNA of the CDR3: TGTGCCAGCAGCTTTAGGGCTTACGGGACTAGCACAGATACGCAGTATTTT. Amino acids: CASSFRAYGTSTDTQYF.

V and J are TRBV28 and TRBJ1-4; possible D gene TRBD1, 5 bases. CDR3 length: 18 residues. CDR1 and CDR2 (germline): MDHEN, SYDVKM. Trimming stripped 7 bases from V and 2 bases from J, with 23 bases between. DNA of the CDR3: TGTGCCAGCAATAGAGTAGTTATTGGGGCGCTTACTAATGAAAAACTGTTTTTT. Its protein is CASNRVVIGALTNEKLFF.

CDR3 residues: CASSLENSYEQYF. In nucleotides, the CDR3 is TGTGCCAGCAGCTTAGAGAACAGCTACGAGCAGTACTTC. The V gene is TRBV7-3, the J gene TRBJ2-7, with D uncertain. CDR1 SGHTA and CDR2 FQGTGA come from the germline V gene. The CDR3 consists of 13 residues. V lost 2 bases and J 3 bases, leaving 8 bases between the germline ends.

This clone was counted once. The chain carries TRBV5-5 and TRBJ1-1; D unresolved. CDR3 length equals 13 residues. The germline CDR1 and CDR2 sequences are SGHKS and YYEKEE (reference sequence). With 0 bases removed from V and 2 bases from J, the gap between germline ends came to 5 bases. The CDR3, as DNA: TGTGCCAGCAGCTTGGGGCTTAACACTGAAGCTTTCTTT. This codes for CASSLGLNTEAFF.

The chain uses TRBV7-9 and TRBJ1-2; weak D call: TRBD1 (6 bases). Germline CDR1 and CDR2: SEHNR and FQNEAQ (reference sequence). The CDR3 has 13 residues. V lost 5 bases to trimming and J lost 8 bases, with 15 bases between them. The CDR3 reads CASSRFGGQGYTF. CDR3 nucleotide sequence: TGTGCCAGCAGCCGATTTGGGGGGCAAGGCTACACCTTC.

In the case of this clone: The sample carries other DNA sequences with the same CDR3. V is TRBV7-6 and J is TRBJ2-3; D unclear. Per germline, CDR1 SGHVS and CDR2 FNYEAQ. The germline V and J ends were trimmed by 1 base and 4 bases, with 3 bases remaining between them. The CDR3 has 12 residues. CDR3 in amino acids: CASSLVSDTQYF. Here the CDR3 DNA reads TGTGCCAGCAGCTTAGTGTCAGATACGCAGTATTTT.

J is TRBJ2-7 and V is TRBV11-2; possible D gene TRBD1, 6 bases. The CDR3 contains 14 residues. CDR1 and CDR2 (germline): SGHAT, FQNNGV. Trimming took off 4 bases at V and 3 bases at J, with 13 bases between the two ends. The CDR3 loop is CASSWTDKLYEQYF. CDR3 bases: TGTGCCAGCAGCTGGACAGATAAACTCTACGAGCAGTACTTC.

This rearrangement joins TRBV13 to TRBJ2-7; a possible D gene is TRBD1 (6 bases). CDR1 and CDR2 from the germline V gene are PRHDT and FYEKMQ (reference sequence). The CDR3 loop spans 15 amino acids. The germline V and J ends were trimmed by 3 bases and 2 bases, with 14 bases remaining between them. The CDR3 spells CASSLATGSPYEQYF. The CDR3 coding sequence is TGTGCCAGCAGCTTGGCTACAGGGTCCCCCTACGAGCAGTACTTC.

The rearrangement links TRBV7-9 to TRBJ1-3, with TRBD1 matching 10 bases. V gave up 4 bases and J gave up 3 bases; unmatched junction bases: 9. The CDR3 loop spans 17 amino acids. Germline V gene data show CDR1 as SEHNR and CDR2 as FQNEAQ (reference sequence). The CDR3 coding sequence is TGTGCCAGCAGCTCTTTCCGACAGGGGGCTTATGGAAACACCATATATTTT. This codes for CASSSFRQGAYGNTIYF.